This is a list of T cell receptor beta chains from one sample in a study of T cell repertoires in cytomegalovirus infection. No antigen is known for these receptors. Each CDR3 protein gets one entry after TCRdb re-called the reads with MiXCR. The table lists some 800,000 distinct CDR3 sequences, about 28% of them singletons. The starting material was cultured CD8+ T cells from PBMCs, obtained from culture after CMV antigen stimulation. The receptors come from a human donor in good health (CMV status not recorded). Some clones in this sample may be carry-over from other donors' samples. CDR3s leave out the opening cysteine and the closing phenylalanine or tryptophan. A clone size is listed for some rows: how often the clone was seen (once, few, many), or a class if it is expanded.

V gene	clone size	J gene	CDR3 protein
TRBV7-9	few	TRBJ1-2	ASSSPIGTGANYGYT
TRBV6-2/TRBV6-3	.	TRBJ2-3	ASTPREQGTDTQY
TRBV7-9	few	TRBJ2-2	ASSLDEKGSGELF
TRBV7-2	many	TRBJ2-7	ASSLAGGLHYEQY
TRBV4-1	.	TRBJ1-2	ASSQSQQALINYGYT
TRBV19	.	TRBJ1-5	ASSLPRQPQH
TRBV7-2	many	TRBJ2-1	ASSPSWKGPSYNEQF
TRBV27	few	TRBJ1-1	ASSIGTGISGTEAF
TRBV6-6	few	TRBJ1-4	ASITGQPDEKLF
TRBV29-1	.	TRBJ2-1	SVEAPRDNEQF
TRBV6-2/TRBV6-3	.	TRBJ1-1	ASSGDRVSTRNTEAF
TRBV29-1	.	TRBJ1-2	SVPGTGIGYT
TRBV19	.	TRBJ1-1	ASSILPGQVNTEAF
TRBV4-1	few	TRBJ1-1	ASSPPGSSTEAF
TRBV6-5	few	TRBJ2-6	ASTASGGDVLT
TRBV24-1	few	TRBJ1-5	ATSEEGTGNQPQH
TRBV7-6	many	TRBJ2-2	ASSPGGALYTGELF
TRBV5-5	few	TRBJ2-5	ASSLDIQETQY
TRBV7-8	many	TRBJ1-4	ASSFTASVPTNEKLF
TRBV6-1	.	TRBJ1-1	ASSAFPLNTEAF
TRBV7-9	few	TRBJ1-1	ASSLTGLIMNTEAF
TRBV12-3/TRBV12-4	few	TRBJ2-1	ASSFIRGDSRDYNEQF
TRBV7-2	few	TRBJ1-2	ASSPVPGQGRANYGYT
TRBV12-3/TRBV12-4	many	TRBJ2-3	ASSQGGTPTDTQY
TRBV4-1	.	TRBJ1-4	ASSQGGGLNEKLF
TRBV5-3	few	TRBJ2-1	ASSVRRGTPNEQF